The clone carrying this T cell receptor (beta chain) was counted a few times. This sample is drawn from a study of blood T cell repertoires in COVID-19. Produced via immunoSEQ multiplex PCR; TCRdb's table is partial and in-frame only. Counted here are around 170,000 clones, 70% to 90% occurring once; the ten biggest clones make up around 9%. V was cut by 0 bases and J by 3 bases, with 6 bases left in between. The CDR3 is made up of 13 amino acids. Looked up from germline, CDR1 is SEHNR and CDR2 is FQNEAQ (reference sequence). The TCR originated in a man in his fifties or sixties with active or convalescent COVID-19. Sequencing was done on a sample of peripheral blood. The J gene is TRBJ2-7, the V gene TRBV7-9; the D is unclear. The CDR3 coding sequence is TGTGCCAGCAGCTTAGCGGCCAACTACGAGCAGTACTTC. This sequence encodes CASSLAANYEQYF.